This T cell receptor (beta chain) is drawn from a study of blood T cell repertoires in COVID-19. Study information: Sites in the United States, Italy and Spain provided acute and convalescent COVID-19 samples. Sample material is recorded as cDNA or gDNA derived from T cells, B-cell-depleted T cells, or PBMCs.

Turning to this clone: Within the sample, other DNA sequences also encode this same CDR3.

Original processing notes: Nucleated cell number was recorded as an estimate derived from reference gene primer amplification. The assay was immunoSEQ multiplex PCR, and TCRdb's table has in-frame clones only and misses some. That table furnishes V, J and clone size, whereas the DNA furnished D and trimming. The repertoire includes around 200,000 clones, approximately 86% of them detected once, and less than 0.75% sits in the top ten. The V end was cut by 3 bases, the J end by 1 base, with 5 bases between. CDR1 and CDR2 from the germline V gene are KGHSH and LQKENI. CDR3 length: 13 residues. V usage is TRBV18 and J usage is TRBJ2-3; D unresolved. The sample consisted of peripheral blood. The receptor was derived from a man aged 35 to 55 with acute or convalescent COVID-19. The CDR3 reads CASSPRRTDTQYF. In DNA form, the CDR3 reads TGTGCCAGCTCACCGCGCCGCACAGATACGCAGTATTTT.